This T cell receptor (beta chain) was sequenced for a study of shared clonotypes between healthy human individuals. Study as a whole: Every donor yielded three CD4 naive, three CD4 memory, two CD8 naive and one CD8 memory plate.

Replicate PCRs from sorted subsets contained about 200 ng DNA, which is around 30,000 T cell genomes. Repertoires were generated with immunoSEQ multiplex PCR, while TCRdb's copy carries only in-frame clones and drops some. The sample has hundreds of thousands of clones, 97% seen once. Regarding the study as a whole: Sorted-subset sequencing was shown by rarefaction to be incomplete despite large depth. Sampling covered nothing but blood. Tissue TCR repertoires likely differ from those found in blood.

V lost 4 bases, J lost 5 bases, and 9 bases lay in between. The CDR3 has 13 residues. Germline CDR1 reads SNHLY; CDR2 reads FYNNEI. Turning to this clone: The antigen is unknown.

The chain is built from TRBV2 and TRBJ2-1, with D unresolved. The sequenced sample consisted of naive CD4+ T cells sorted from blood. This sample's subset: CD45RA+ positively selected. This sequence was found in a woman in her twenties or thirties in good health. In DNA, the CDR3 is TGTGCCAGCAGTGGCGAAGTAGACAATGAGCAGTTCTTC. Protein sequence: CASSGEVDNEQFF.